The clone carrying this TCR beta chain appeared a few times. Its antigen remains unknown. Combining a sample-barcoded 5' primer with a J-beta primer mix, a second PCR ran for roughly 6 to 11 cycles. TCRdb used MiXCR to reprocess the 5' RACE reads, holding one entry per CDR3 protein. Of 500,000 to 700,000 distinct CDR3 sequences listed, approximately 30% are singletons. The data were taken from a study of blood T cells in healthy people across ages. Points from the study as a whole: Higher diversity and more naive CD4+ cells were features of long-lived donors, compared to aged donors.

The sequence came from a woman older than 75 in good health. The sequencing input was blood.

The DNA for the CDR3 is TGTGCCAGCAGCCGAGGGACCGAAAAACTGTTTTTT. Translating gives CASSRGTEKLFF. This sequence joins TRBV6-2 or TRBV6-3 and TRBJ1-4; D is possibly TRBD1 (5 bases). With 6 bases removed from V and 8 bases from J, the gap between germline ends came to 10 bases. Germline-derived CDR1 and CDR2 are MNHEY and SVGEGT. The length of the CDR3 is 12 residues.